The clone carrying this TCR beta chain was observed a few times. The antigen remains undetermined. Trimming stripped 4 bases from V and 4 bases from J, with 16 bases between. Germline V gene sequence: CDR1 MNHEY, CDR2 SMNVEV (reference sequence). CDR3 length: 15 residues. Pools of viral peptides were used by the ViraFEST assay to expand antigen-specific CD4+ T cells ahead of sequencing. Culturing for more than eight days preceded CD4+ T cell isolation. The vaccine recipients had no prior SARS-CoV-2 infection, with negative nucleocapsid antibodies. Each culture well received a few million PBMC. These cells were then cultured in IMDM with 10 IU/ml IL-2 and 9.5 to 10 ug/ml peptides. These data originate in a study of vaccination effects on CD4 cells after COVID-19. Overall study results and limits: Only a few convalescent patients and no early post-infection timepoints featured in the study.

Sequenced by immunoSEQ multiplex PCR; TCRdb stores in-frame clones only, minus some. The sample contains 30,000 to 35,000 clones, around 73% of which appear only once. This TCR came from a human donor who received a COVID-19 vaccine. This chain connects TRBV27 to TRBJ1-1; tentatively, D is TRBD1 (5 bases). The source was CD4+ T cells from PBMCs cultured with HCoV-OC43 spike peptides, collected before COVID-19 vaccination. The sample's subset: HCoV-OC43 spike overlapping peptide pool stimulation. CDR3 protein: CASSWRAGSGTEAFF. CDR3 DNA: TGTGCCAGCAGTTGGCGGGCAGGGAGTGGCACTGAAGCTTTCTTT.